Sequencing of this TCR beta chain was carried out in a study of blood T cell repertoires in COVID-19. About the research overall: In each case, the material was cDNA or gDNA derived from T cells, B-cell-depleted T cells, or PBMCs.

V lost 0 bases to trimming and J lost 5 bases; unmatched junction nucleotides: 4. The CDR3 has 15 amino acids. The germline V gene encodes CDR1 MNHNY and CDR2 SVGAGI (reference sequence). Sequenced by immunoSEQ multiplex PCR; TCRdb stores in-frame clones only, minus some. The sample includes around 210,000 clones, more than 65% of them seen just once. This clone was seen only once. The receptor comes from a human donor in a cohort sampled during active COVID-19. V gene TRBV6-6 combines with J gene TRBJ2-7; 10 bases line up with TRBD1. Sequenced sample: peripheral blood. This CDR3 reads CASSYSDRGQDEQYF. CDR3 in DNA: TGTGCCAGCAGTTACTCCGACAGGGGGCAGGACGAGCAGTACTTC.